The present T cell receptor (beta chain) was sequenced within a study of blood T cell repertoires in COVID-19. V lost 5 bases and J 2 bases, leaving 13 bases between the germline ends. This CDR3 region has 15 residues. The germline V gene encodes CDR1 SGHKS and CDR2 YYEKEE (reference sequence). TCRdb keeps only in-frame clones here, not all; method: immunoSEQ multiplex PCR. Among 100,000 to 150,000 clones listed, roughly three quarters were seen once. The origin of this receptor is a man aged 40-50 years with active or convalescent COVID-19. This chain connects TRBV5-5 to TRBJ2-2; possible D gene TRBD1, 6 bases. Sequenced: peripheral blood. Here the CDR3 reads CASRTRQVNTGELFF. The CDR3, as DNA: TGTGCCAGCAGAACCCGACAGGTTAACACCGGGGAGCTGTTTTTT. Supplemented by reference TRBV5-5 and TRBJ2-2, the full variable domain reads DAGVTQSPTHLIKTRGQQVTLRCSPISGHKSVSWYQQVLGQGPQFIFQYYEKEERGRGNFPDRFSARQFPNYSSELNVNALLLGDSALYLCASRTRQVNTGELFFGEGSRLTVL.